These 15 T cell receptor beta chains were sequenced from one sample in a study of beta chain features in type 1 diabetes. The whole isolated RNA underwent reverse transcription, so sequencing captured expressed TCRB transcripts. Sequenced by immunoSEQ multiplex PCR; TCRdb stores in-frame clones only, minus some. This table has hundreds of thousands of clones, roughly a sixth appearing once. Sequenced: naive CD4+ T cells from blood. The receptors shown here come from a man aged 18 to 30 in good health.

This clone has just a few counts. The rearrangement uses TRBV5-4 and TRBJ2-1; a possible D gene is TRBD2 (5 bases). CDR3 length: 13 residues. V lost 0 bases, J lost 15 bases, and 16 bases lay in between. Germline CDR1 is SGHNT and CDR2 is YYREEE (reference sequence). The CDR3 loop reads CASSLAWDREPFF. In DNA, the CDR3 is TGTGCCAGCAGCTTGGCCTGGGATCGGGAACCGTTCTTC.

The chain joins TRBV15 to TRBJ1-2, with D perhaps matching TRBD1 (6 bases). The CDR3 spans 15 residues. The germline V and J ends were trimmed by 0 bases and 3 bases, with 11 bases remaining between them. Germline V gene sequence: CDR1 LNHNV, CDR2 YYDKDF (reference sequence). The CDR3 here is CATSRDTRGHYGYTF. The CDR3 region has the DNA TGTGCCACCAGCAGAGACACCAGGGGTCACTATGGCTACACCTTC.

Written as DNA, the CDR3 is TGTGCCAGCAGTGCTAGGCAGACGGCCGTAGATACGCAGTATTTT. It translates to CASSARQTAVDTQYF. The chain links TRBV2 to TRBJ2-3, with D unclear. CDR1 and CDR2 (germline): SNHLY, FYNNEI. The CDR3 runs 15 residues. V lost 4 bases and J 5 bases, leaving 16 bases between the germline ends.

The DNA for the CDR3 is TGCAGCGTGCGCGCCTCAGCGGGGGCAGATACGCAGTATTTT. Encoded protein: CSVRASAGADTQYF. The rearrangement links TRBV29-1 to TRBJ2-3; 8 positions match TRBD2. Losses at the gene ends were 6 bases for V and 4 bases for J; bases not matched to a gene: 9. Per the germline V gene, CDR1 is SQVTM and CDR2 is ANQGSEA. The CDR3 sequence is 14 residues long.

The chain recombines TRBV7-2 with TRBJ2-4, with TRBD2 matching over 7 bases. Trimming at V came to 5 bases and at J to 3 bases, leaving 13 bases not matched to a gene. In germline, CDR1 is SGHTA, CDR2 FQGNSA. This CDR3 is built from 17 residues. The CDR3 DNA sequence: TGTGCCAGCAGCCCCCCCGGGGGGAGGGCCGTCAAAAACATTCAGTACTTC. Its translation: CASSPPGGRAVKNIQYF.

The chain is built from TRBV9 and TRBJ2-1; 11 nucleotides match TRBD2. The V segment lost 2 bases and the J segment 4 bases; nucleotides outside the gene matches: 11. CDR3 length equals 18 residues. The V gene's germline CDR1 is SGDLS and CDR2 YYNGEE. The CDR3 bases are TGTGCCAGCAGCGTTGGGTTTATAGGGACTAGCGGTTACAATGAGCAGTTCTTC. It translates to CASSVGFIGTSGYNEQFF.

This clone was observed a handful of times. V gene TRBV11-2 combines with J gene TRBJ2-1; TRBD2 agrees at 9 bases. From germline, CDR1 is SGHAT and CDR2 FQNNGV. This CDR3 has 19 residues. Trimming took 0 bases from V and 0 from J; bases not matched to a gene: 9. The CDR3, as DNA: TGTGCCAGCAGCTTAGACGTGGCGGGGGGGCCAAGCTCCTACAATGAGCAGTTCTTC. Encoded protein: CASSLDVAGGPSSYNEQFF.

This clone was counted between two and nine times. This chain links TRBV5-1 with TRBJ2-7; D remains unclear. The CDR3 is made up of 11 amino acids. V lost 1 base, J lost 6 bases, and 5 bases lay in between. Germline V CDR1 and CDR2: SGHRS, YFSETQ. As DNA, the CDR3 is TGCGCCAGCAGCTTGAAGAGCGAGCAGTACTTC. This encodes CASSLKSEQYF.

This sequence joins TRBV5-4 and TRBJ1-1; D is unresolved. V shed 0 bases and J shed 6 bases, with 9 bases lying between them. The CDR3 loop spans 13 amino acids. Germline assignment: CDR1 SGHNT and CDR2 YYREEE (reference sequence). CDR3 residues: CASSLDSKAEAFF. The CDR3 DNA reads as TGTGCCAGCAGCTTGGACTCCAAGGCTGAAGCTTTCTTT. Full variable domain (remainder filled in from reference TRBV5-4 and TRBJ1-1): ETGVTQSPTHLIKTRGQQVTLRCSSQSGHNTVSWYQQALGQGPQFIFQYYREEENGRGNFPPRFSGLQFPNYSSELNVNALELDDSALYLCASSLDSKAEAFFGQGTRLTVV.

This clone occurred a few times. The chain employs TRBV10-3 and TRBJ2-1; 7 nucleotides agree with TRBD1. Trimming cost V 2 bases and J 6 bases; bases outside gene matches: 7. This CDR3 has 15 amino acids. Germline V lookup: CDR1 ENHRY, CDR2 SYGVKD. The CDR3 sequence is CAISEIDRALNEQFF. The CDR3 bases are TGTGCCATCAGTGAGATAGACAGGGCCCTCAATGAGCAGTTCTTC.

There are a few counts of this clone. V is TRBV11-1 and J is TRBJ2-1; D is unresolved. The germline gives CDR1 SGHAT, CDR2 FQDESV (reference sequence). V lost 4 bases, J lost 12 bases, and 10 bases lay in between. The CDR3 has 11 amino acids. In DNA form, the CDR3 reads TGTGCCAGCAGCTCCCAGGATGGGCAGTTCTTC. It yields the protein CASSSQDGQFF.

Only a few counts were recorded for this clone. The genes are TRBV18 and TRBJ1-1; D uncertain. CDR1 is KGHSH and CDR2 is LQKENI in the germline V gene. The CDR3 is 17 residues long. V gave up 3 bases and J gave up 0 bases, with 17 bases separating them. Here the CDR3 DNA reads TGTGCCAGCTCACCTAAGACCGGGTACAAGATGAACACTGAAGCTTTCTTT. Translated: CASSPKTGYKMNTEAFF.

The CDR3 here is CASSFEGASNQPQHF. The CDR3 DNA reads as TGCGCCAGCAGCTTTGAAGGGGCGAGCAATCAGCCCCAGCATTTT. The genes are TRBV5-1 and TRBJ1-5; D possibly corresponds to TRBD1 (5 bases). The CDR3 covers 15 residues. Germline CDR1 SGHRS, CDR2 YFSETQ. Trimming pared 2 bases from V and 1 base from J, leaving 10 bases between. Looking up the rest from reference TRBV5-1 and TRBJ1-5 gives the full variable domain: KAGVTQTPRYLIKTRGQQVTLSCSPISGHRSVSWYQQTPGQGLQFLFEYFSETQRNKGNFPGRFSGRQFSNSRSEMNVSTLELGDSALYLCASSFEGASNQPQHFGDGTRLSIL.

Worth noting for this clone: Other nucleotide sequences in the sample specify the same CDR3. The V and J genes are TRBV4-3 and TRBJ1-2; the match to TRBD1 covers 7 bases. V lost 1 base, J lost 2 bases, and 4 bases stayed unmatched. The CDR3 consists of 15 residues. The germline V gene has CDR1 LGHNA and CDR2 YSLEER. DNA of the CDR3: TGCGCCAGCAGCCAAGGTTCGACAGGGAACTATGGCTACACCTTC. Residues: CASSQGSTGNYGYTF.

This clone was counted only a few times. The V call is TRBV21-1, the J call TRBJ2-1; the D call TRBD1 from the table was never checked on the DNA. TRBV21-1 is a pseudogene segment. This CDR3 contains 15 residues. This CDR3 reads CASSKGRDRYNEQFF. The CDR3, as DNA: TGTGCCAGCAGCAAGGGCCGGGACAGGTACAATGAGCAGTTCTTC.